The 32 T cell receptor beta chains below come from one sample, sequenced in a study of T cells in Graves' hyperthyroidism and ophthalmopathy. Amplified TCR beta CDR3 regions derived from RNA transcripts. Using the HTBI primer set, a first-round RT-PCR was run on the TCR CDR3. TCRdb called the multiplex PCR reads again in MiXCR, with one record for every CDR3 protein. Of about 350,000 distinct CDR3 sequences in the sample, about 15% were seen once. The specimen sequenced was blood. The receptors originated from a woman in her 30s with Graves' hyperthyroidism.

This clonotype was observed at least ten times. The chain carries TRBV27 and TRBJ1-2; D uncertain. Trimming stripped 7 bases from V and 7 bases from J, with 19 bases between. CDR1 and CDR2 (germline): MNHEY, SMNVEV (reference sequence). This CDR3 has 14 residues. The CDR3 spells CASKALYREVGYTF. The CDR3 region has the DNA TGTGCCAGCAAAGCCCTATATAGAGAGGTTGGCTACACCTTC.

Comments on this clonotype: Sequence at one end of the junction differs from germline and may be a read error. The rearrangement joins TRBV10-2 to TRBJ2-2; the D gene is possibly TRBD1 (5 bases). The CDR3 covers 14 residues. Germline V gene lookup returns CDR1 WSHSY and CDR2 SAAADI. The CDR3 here is CASREQENTRELFF. CDR3 bases: TGCGCCAGCAGGGAACAGGAGAACACCAGGGAGCTGTTTTTT.

This clonotype was counted between two and nine times. The chain has TRBV20-1 and TRBJ2-7, with D unresolved. The CDR3 sequence is 11 residues long. Trimming pared 3 bases from V and 3 bases from J, leaving 6 bases between. CDR1 and CDR2 (germline): DFQATT, SNEGSKA (reference sequence). The CDR3: CSASGHYEQYF. CDR3 in DNA: TGCAGTGCTAGCGGGCACTACGAGCAGTACTTC.

This clonotype was counted only a few times. The chain combines TRBV3-1 with TRBJ2-7; possible D gene TRBD2, 6 bases. From germline, CDR1 is LGHDT and CDR2 YNNKEL (reference sequence). The length of the CDR3 is 15 residues. V lost 5 bases, J lost 3 bases, and 17 bases lay in between. DNA for the CDR3: TGTGCCAGCAGCGACCGGCCTAGCGTTTACTACGAGCAGTACTTC. Protein: CASSDRPSVYYEQYF.

This clonotype has a count of ten or more. The chain's CDR3 is CASGLTDQETQYF. The DNA for the CDR3 is TGTGCTAGTGGTTTGACAGACCAAGAGACCCAGTACTTC. V and J are TRBV12-5 and TRBJ2-5; D ambiguous. CDR3 length: 13 amino acids. Between the trimmed V and J ends, which lost 2 bases and 0 bases, there was a span of 4 bases. The V gene's germline CDR1 is LGHNT and CDR2 FRNRAP.

This clonotype was seen repeatedly, ten times or more. The J gene is TRBJ2-7, the V gene TRBV20-1; either TRBD1 or TRBD2 may supply D (5 bases each). The CDR3 runs to 19 residues. V lost 1 base and J lost 5, with 30 bases in between. Germline values: CDR1 DFQATT, CDR2 SNEGSKA (reference sequence). In DNA form, the CDR3 reads TGCAGTGCTAGAGGGGGGTCGGTATCGGGGCAGGGTTTTTTCGACGAGCAGTACTTC. Translating it yields CSARGGSVSGQGFFDEQYF.

V usage is TRBV12-3 or TRBV12-4 and J usage is TRBJ2-1, with TRBD2 matching over 10 bases. The CDR3 covers 15 residues. V lost 3 bases, J lost 8 bases, and 7 bases stayed unmatched. The CDR3 DNA sequence: TGTGCCAGCAGTTTTGGGCTAGCGGGAGTCTATGAGCAGTTCTTC. This translates into CASSFGLAGVYEQFF.

This chain connects TRBV6-1 to TRBJ1-2; no clear D gene. CDR1 is MNHNS and CDR2 is SASEGT in the germline V gene. Trimming shortened V by 5 bases and J by 8 bases, and 15 bases separated the two germline ends. The CDR3 consists of 13 residues. CDR3 coding DNA: TGTGCCAGCAGTAATGACCCGAGGCAAGGCTACACCTTC. Translating gives CASSNDPRQGYTF.

This clonotype has a count of ten or more. The chain uses TRBV24-1 and TRBJ2-2; 11 bases map to TRBD2. Germline CDR1 KGHDR, CDR2 SFDVKD. The length of the CDR3 is 14 residues. The J segment lost 1 base and the V segment lost 9 bases, leaving 0 bases of the junction unmatched. The CDR3 here is CATLAGGNTGELFF. The CDR3 DNA reads as TGTGCCACCCTAGCGGGAGGGAACACCGGGGAGCTGTTTTTT.

This clonotype was counted at least ten times. The chain links TRBV28 to TRBJ1-6, with 7 bases lining up with TRBD1. This CDR3 spans 16 amino acids. Germline-derived CDR1 and CDR2 are MDHEN and SYDVKM. The junction had 12 bases not matched to a gene; V was cut back by 4 bases and J by 9 bases. Here the CDR3 DNA reads TGTGCCAGCAGTTCAGGAGGAGGGGGCAGAGGTTCACCCCTCCACTTT. Translated: CASSSGGGGRGSPLHF.

This clonotype was found many times. The gene calls are TRBV18 and TRBJ2-1; D unresolved. V was trimmed by 4 bases and J by 0 bases, leaving 7 bases between them. Germline CDR1 KGHSH, CDR2 LQKENI. This CDR3 spans 14 amino acids. The CDR3 region is CASSLITSYNEQFF. CDR3 nucleotide sequence: TGTGCCAGCTCACTCATTACCTCCTACAATGAGCAGTTCTTC.

This clonotype was seen ten or more times. V gene TRBV28 combines with J gene TRBJ2-7, with 10 positions matching TRBD1. The CDR3 runs 13 residues. Germline loops: CDR1 MDHEN, CDR2 SYDVKM. The junction had 4 bases not matched to a gene; V was cut back by 5 bases and J by 6 bases. CDR3 sequence reads: CASSRQGASEQYF. As DNA, the CDR3 is TGTGCCAGCAGTCGACAGGGGGCTTCCGAGCAGTACTTC.

This clonotype was seen at least ten times. The chain is built from TRBV5-1 and TRBJ2-3; D is undetermined. The germline V gene has CDR1 SGHRS and CDR2 YFSETQ. This CDR3 has 11 residues. V gave up 3 bases and J gave up 9 bases, with 8 bases separating them. CDR3 sequence (DNA): TGCGCCAGCAGCTCGAGTTTAACGCAGTATTTT. Translation: CASSSSLTQYF.

This clonotype was picked up a small number of times. The chain employs TRBV10-1 and TRBJ1-5, with 7 bases lining up with TRBD1. The ends lost 6 bases at V and 1 base at J; junction bases unmatched: 3. Germline V gene data show CDR1 as WNHNN and CDR2 as SYGVQD (reference sequence). The CDR3 has 14 amino acids. CDR3 nucleotides: TGCGCCAGCAGGATCAGGGGGAGCAATCAGCCCCAGCATTTT. Amino acid sequence: CASRIRGSNQPQHF.

In this sample, this clonotype turned up many times. V and J are TRBV6-1 and TRBJ1-1; D is perhaps TRBD1 (5 bases). CDR1 and CDR2 (germline): MNHNS, SASEGT. The ends were cut back, 5 bases at V and 3 bases at J, with 7 bases in the middle. The CDR3 is 12 amino acids. The CDR3 nucleotides are TGTGCCAGCAGTCGACAGCACACTGAAGCTTTCTTT. Residues: CASSRQHTEAFF.

This clonotype was counted ten times or more. The rearrangement joins TRBV7-8 to TRBJ2-4, with D perhaps matching TRBD1 (6 bases). V lost 5 bases, J lost 5 bases, and 16 bases lay in between. This CDR3 comprises 15 residues. The germline gives CDR1 SGHVS, CDR2 FQNEAQ. In nucleotides, the CDR3 is TGTGCCAGCAGCCCAACGGACAGTCGCCAAAACATTCAGTACTTC. It specifies CASSPTDSRQNIQYF.

This clonotype was observed a handful of times. The rearrangement links TRBV5-6 to TRBJ2-2; 8 bases are shared with TRBD1. In germline, CDR1 is SGHDT, CDR2 YYEEEE. The CDR3 covers 16 residues. The junction had 4 bases not matched to a gene; V was cut back by 0 bases and J by 3 bases. CDR3 protein: CASSLVSRGHTGELFF. In nucleotides, the CDR3 is TGTGCCAGCAGCTTGGTTTCCAGGGGGCACACCGGGGAGCTGTTTTTT.

This clonotype was recorded at least ten times. The rearrangement joins TRBV12-3 or TRBV12-4 to TRBJ2-1, with TRBD1 identical over 8 bases. The CDR3 has 13 amino acids. The ends lost 7 bases at V and 2 bases at J; junction bases unmatched: 1. As DNA, the CDR3 is TGTGCCAGCAACAGGGGGGCCTACAATGAGCAGTTCTTC. Residues: CASNRGAYNEQFF.

This clonotype was found many times. The rearrangement uses TRBV5-1 and TRBJ2-7, with D hard to call. CDR1 and CDR2 from the germline V gene are SGHRS and YFSETQ. V lost 3 bases and J lost 2, with 9 bases in between. This CDR3 region has 13 residues. DNA of the CDR3: TGCGCCAGCAGCTCAGGAATGGCCTACGAGCAGTACTTC. Translated: CASSSGMAYEQYF. Filled out from reference TRBV5-1 and TRBJ2-7, the complete variable domain reads KAGVTQTPRYLIKTRGQQVTLSCSPISGHRSVSWYQQTPGQGLQFLFEYFSETQRNKGNFPGRFSGRQFSNSRSEMNVSTLELGDSALYLCASSSGMAYEQYFGPGTRLTVT.

This clonotype was counted at least ten times. The chain employs TRBV12-3 or TRBV12-4 and TRBJ1-3; 8 bases are a match to TRBD1. The CDR3 is made up of 14 amino acids. V dropped 6 bases and J dropped 3; count of bases not matched to a gene: 4. DNA of the CDR3: TGTGCCAGCAGCCGGGGACAGGATGGAAACACCATATATTTT. Translation: CASSRGQDGNTIYF.

This sequence joins TRBV15 and TRBJ2-7; TRBD2 agrees at 10 bases. J lost 1 base, V lost 8 bases, and 5 bases had no gene match. Germline V CDR1 and CDR2: LNHNV, YYDKDF (reference sequence). The CDR3 is 14 amino acids. CDR3 region: CATSGTSESYEQYF. In DNA form, the CDR3 reads TGTGCCACCTCCGGGACTAGCGAGTCCTACGAGCAGTACTTC. The entire variable domain, with the rest obtained from reference TRBV15 and TRBJ2-7, is as follows: DAMVIQNPRYQVTQFGKPVTLSCSQTLNHNVMYWYQQKSSQAPKLLFHYYDKDFNNEADTPDNFQSRRPNTSFCFLDIRSPGLGDTAMYLCATSGTSESYEQYFGPGTRLTVT.

The chain is built from TRBV6-9 and TRBJ1-2; D ambiguous. Germline-derived CDR1 and CDR2 are MNHGY and SVAAGI. V lost 4 bases and J lost 2, with 8 bases in between. This CDR3 comprises 13 residues. The CDR3 nucleotides read TGTGCCAGCAGTTTGGGGAAGAACTATGGCTACACCTTC. Its protein is CASSLGKNYGYTF.

This clonotype has at least ten counts. The CDR3 nucleotides are TGCAGCGTTGAGAGCGGGGGGATGAATGAGCAGTTCTTC. It is translated as CSVESGGMNEQFF. The V call is TRBV29-1, the J call TRBJ2-1, with 9 bases aligning to TRBD2. The CDR3 loop spans 13 amino acids. The germline CDR1 and CDR2 sequences are SQVTM and ANQGSEA. With 3 bases clipped from V and 7 bases from J, the junction kept 4 bases outside the gene matches.

This clonotype has ten or more counts. This sequence joins TRBV27 and TRBJ1-2; D gene unclear. Germline V gene sequence: CDR1 MNHEY, CDR2 SMNVEV (reference sequence). The CDR3 is made up of 14 amino acids. V lost 2 bases and J 6 bases, leaving 13 bases between the germline ends. CDR3 in DNA: TGTGCCAGCAGTTTACGCGGCATGGTGGATGGCTACACCTTC. It specifies CASSLRGMVDGYTF.

The chain carries TRBV5-8 and TRBJ2-5; 16 bases are a match to TRBD2. This CDR3 comprises 16 residues. After removal of 4 bases from V and 5 bases from J, the junction contained 5 bases not matched to a gene. CDR1 and CDR2 (germline): SGHTS, YDEGEE. CDR3 protein: CASSPGLAGGEETQYF. As DNA, the CDR3 is TGTGCCAGCAGCCCGGGACTAGCGGGAGGGGAGGAGACCCAGTACTTC.

This clonotype came up a few times. The gene calls are TRBV7-4 and TRBJ2-3; 14 bases match TRBD2. V lost 4 bases, J lost 2 bases, and 8 bases stayed unmatched. Germline CDR1 is SGHVT and CDR2 is SQSDAQ. The CDR3 runs 18 residues. For the CDR3, the DNA is TGTGCCAGCAGCTCACGACTAGCGGGAGGGCCAGCCACAGATACGCAGTATTTT. Amino acids: CASSSRLAGGPATDTQYF.

In its sample, this clonotype was seen a few times. The chain couples TRBV2 to TRBJ2-7; tentative D call: TRBD1 (5 bases). V was clipped by 7 bases and J by 6 bases, with 16 bases between them. This CDR3 is 13 amino acids long. Per germline, CDR1 SNHLY and CDR2 FYNNEI. As DNA, the CDR3 is TGTGCCAGCAAAAATCCAGGGAAGATCGAGCAGTACTTC. This codes for CASKNPGKIEQYF.

This clonotype appeared many times. This chain uses TRBV5-1 with TRBJ2-1; 12 bases match TRBD2. The V gene's germline CDR1 is SGHRS and CDR2 YFSETQ. The V and J ends lost 3 bases and 9 bases, in that order; junction bases with no gene match: 10. CDR3 length: 16 residues. The DNA for the CDR3 is TGCGCCAGCAGCTCGGGACCGACTAGCGGGAGAGGTGAGCAGTTCTTC. This gives the protein CASSSGPTSGRGEQFF.

This clonotype was recorded a few times. Since a much larger clone is just one base distant, this may be a read error. The chain links TRBV11-2 to TRBJ2-5; 8 positions agree with TRBD1. Losses at the gene ends were 3 bases for V and 13 bases for J; bases not matched to a gene: 7. The CDR3 extends over 12 amino acids. Germline values: CDR1 SGHAT, CDR2 FQNNGV. CDR3 amino acids: CASSFVTGGLYF. CDR3 DNA: TGTGCCAGCAGCTTTGTAACAGGGGGGTTGTACTTC.

This clonotype was detected a few times. The V gene is TRBV6-2 or TRBV6-3, the J gene TRBJ2-6; a possible D gene is TRBD2 (6 bases). The CDR3 length is 17 residues. Germline assignment: CDR1 MNHEY and CDR2 SVGEGT. V lost 4 bases, J lost 0 bases, and 13 bases lay in between. This chain's CDR3 is CASSSGLAHSGANVLTF. The CDR3 region has the DNA TGTGCCAGCAGTTCCGGGCTAGCGCACTCTGGGGCCAACGTCCTGACTTTC.

This clonotype was recorded only once. This rearrangement joins TRBV7-6 to TRBJ2-1, with D perhaps matching TRBD1 (5 bases). In germline, CDR1 is SGHVS, CDR2 FNYEAQ. V lost 5 bases, J lost 2 bases, and 16 bases lay in between. This CDR3 has 16 amino acids. CDR3 DNA: TGTGCCAGCAGCCCCGGTATGGGGCTACCCTACAATGAGCAGTTCTTC. Translation: CASSPGMGLPYNEQFF.

This clonotype was picked up many times. The chain has TRBV6-1 and TRBJ2-7; 11 bases align to TRBD1. V lost 5 bases to trimming and J lost 3 bases; unmatched junction nucleotides: 9. This CDR3 contains 16 residues. CDR1 and CDR2 (germline): MNHNS, SASEGT. CDR3 region: CASSSQDRGQIYEQYF. In nucleotides, the CDR3 is TGTGCCAGCAGTTCCCAGGACAGGGGGCAAATCTACGAGCAGTACTTC.